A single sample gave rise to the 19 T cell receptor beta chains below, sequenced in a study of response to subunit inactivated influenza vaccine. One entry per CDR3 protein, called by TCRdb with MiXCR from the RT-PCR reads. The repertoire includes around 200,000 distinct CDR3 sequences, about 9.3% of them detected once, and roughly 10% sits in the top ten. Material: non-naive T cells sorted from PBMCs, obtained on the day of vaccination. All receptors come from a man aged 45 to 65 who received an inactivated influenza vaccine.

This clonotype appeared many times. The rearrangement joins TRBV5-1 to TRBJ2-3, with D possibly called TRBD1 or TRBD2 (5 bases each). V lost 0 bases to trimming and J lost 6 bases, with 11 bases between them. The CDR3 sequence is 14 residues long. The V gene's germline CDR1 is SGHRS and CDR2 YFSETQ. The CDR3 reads CASSLVAGTDTQYF. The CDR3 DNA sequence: TGCGCCAGCAGCTTGGTAGCAGGGACCGATACGCAGTATTTT. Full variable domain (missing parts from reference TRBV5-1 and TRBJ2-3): KAGVTQTPRYLIKTRGQQVTLSCSPISGHRSVSWYQQTPGQGLQFLFEYFSETQRNKGNFPGRFSGRQFSNSRSEMNVSTLELGDSALYLCASSLVAGTDTQYFGPGTRLTVL.

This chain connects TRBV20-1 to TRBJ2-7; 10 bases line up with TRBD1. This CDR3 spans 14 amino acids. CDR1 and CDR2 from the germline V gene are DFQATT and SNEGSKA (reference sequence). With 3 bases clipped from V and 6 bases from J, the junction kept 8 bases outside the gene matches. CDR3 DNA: TGCAGTGCTAGTGGACAGGGGGGCCTCTCCGAGCAGTACTTC. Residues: CSASGQGGLSEQYF.

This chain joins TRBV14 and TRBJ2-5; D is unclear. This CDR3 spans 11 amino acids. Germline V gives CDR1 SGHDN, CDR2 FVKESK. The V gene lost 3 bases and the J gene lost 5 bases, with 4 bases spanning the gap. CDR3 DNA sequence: TGTGCCAGCAGCCAGGTGGAGACCCAGTACTTC. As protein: CASSQVETQYF.

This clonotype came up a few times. CDR3 loop: CASSLLGGTTEAFF. The DNA for the CDR3 is TGTGCCAGCAGCTTATTGGGGGGGACGACTGAAGCTTTCTTT. V and J are TRBV7-3 and TRBJ1-1; tentative D call: TRBD1 (5 bases). CDR1 is SGHTA and CDR2 is FQGTGA in the germline V gene. CDR3 length: 14 amino acids. V was cut by 2 bases and J by 5 bases, with 12 bases left in between.

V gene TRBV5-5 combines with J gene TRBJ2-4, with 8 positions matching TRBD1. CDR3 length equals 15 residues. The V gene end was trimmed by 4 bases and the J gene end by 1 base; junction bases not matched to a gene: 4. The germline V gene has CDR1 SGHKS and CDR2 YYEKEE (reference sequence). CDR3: CASSLRQGAKNIQYF. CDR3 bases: TGTGCCAGCAGCCTCCGACAGGGGGCCAAAAACATTCAGTACTTC.

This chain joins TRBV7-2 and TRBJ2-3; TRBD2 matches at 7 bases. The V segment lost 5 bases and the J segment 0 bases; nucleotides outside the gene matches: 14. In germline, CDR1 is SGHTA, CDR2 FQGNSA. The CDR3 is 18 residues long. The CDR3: CASSPFPRGGPSTDTQYF. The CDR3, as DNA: TGTGCCAGCAGCCCCTTTCCGCGCGGGGGACCTAGCACAGATACGCAGTATTTT. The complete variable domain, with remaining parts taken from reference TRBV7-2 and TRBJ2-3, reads GAGVSQSPSNKVTEKGKDVELRCDPISGHTALYWYRQSLGQGLEFLIYFQGNSAPDKSGLPSDRFSAERTGGSVSTLTIQRTQQEDSAVYLCASSPFPRGGPSTDTQYFGPGTRLTVL.

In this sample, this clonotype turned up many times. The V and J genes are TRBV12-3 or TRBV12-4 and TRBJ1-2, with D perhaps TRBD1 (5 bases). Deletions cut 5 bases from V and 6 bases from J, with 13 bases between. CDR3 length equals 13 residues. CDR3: CASSPNRRDGYTF. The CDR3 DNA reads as TGTGCCAGCAGTCCTAACAGGAGAGATGGCTACACCTTC.

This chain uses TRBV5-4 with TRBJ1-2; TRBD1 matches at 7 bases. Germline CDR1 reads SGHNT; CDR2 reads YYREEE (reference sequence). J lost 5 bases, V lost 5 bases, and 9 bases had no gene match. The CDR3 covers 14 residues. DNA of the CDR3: TGTGCCAGCAGTCCTGAAGGACAGGCGTATGGCTACACCTTC. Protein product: CASSPEGQAYGYTF.

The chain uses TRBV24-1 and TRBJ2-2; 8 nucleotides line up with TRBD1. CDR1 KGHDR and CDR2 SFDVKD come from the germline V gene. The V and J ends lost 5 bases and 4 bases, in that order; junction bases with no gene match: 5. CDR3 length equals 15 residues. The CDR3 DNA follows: TGTGCCACCAGTGGCGCAGGGGGCTTCACCGGGGAGCTGTTTTTT. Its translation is CATSGAGGFTGELFF.

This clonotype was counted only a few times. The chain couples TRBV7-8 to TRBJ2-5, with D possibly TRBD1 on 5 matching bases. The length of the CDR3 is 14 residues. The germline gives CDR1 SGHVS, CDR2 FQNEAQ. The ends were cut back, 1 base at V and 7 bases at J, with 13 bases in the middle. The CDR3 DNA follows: TGTGCCAGCAGCTTAGAAACTCATCAGGGGACCCAGTACTTC. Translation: CASSLETHQGTQYF. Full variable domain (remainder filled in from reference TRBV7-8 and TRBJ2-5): GAGVSQSPRYKVAKRGQDVALRCDPISGHVSLFWYQQALGQGPEFLTYFQNEAQLDKSGLPSDRFFAERPEGSVSTLKIQRTQQEDSAVYLCASSLETHQGTQYFGPGTRLLVL.

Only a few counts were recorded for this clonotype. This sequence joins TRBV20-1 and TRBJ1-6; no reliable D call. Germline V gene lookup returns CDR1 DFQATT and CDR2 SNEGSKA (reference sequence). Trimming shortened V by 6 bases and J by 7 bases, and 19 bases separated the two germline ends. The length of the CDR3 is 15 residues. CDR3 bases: TGCAGTGCAACTTTTCTGACGGAGGACAATTCACCCCTCCACTTT. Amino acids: CSATFLTEDNSPLHF.

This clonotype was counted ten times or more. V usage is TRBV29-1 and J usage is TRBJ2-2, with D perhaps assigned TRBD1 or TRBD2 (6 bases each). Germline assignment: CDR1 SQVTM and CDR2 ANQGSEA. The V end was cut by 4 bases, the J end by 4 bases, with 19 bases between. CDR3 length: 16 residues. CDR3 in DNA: TGCAGCGTTGGGACTTTTGGAGGGGGTATCACCGGGGAGCTGTTTTTT. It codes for CSVGTFGGGITGELFF.

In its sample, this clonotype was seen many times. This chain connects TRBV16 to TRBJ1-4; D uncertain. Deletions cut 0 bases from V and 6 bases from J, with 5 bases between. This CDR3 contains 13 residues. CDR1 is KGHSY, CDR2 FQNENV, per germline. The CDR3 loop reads CASSQSGYEKLFF. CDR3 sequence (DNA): TGTGCCAGCAGCCAATCGGGTTATGAAAAACTGTTTTTT.

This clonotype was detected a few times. The chain's CDR3 is CASSQELTGRANYGYTF. CDR3 sequence (DNA): TGTGCCAGCAGCCAAGAACTGACAGGAAGAGCTAACTATGGCTACACCTTC. This rearrangement joins TRBV3-1 to TRBJ1-2; possible D gene TRBD1, 6 bases. CDR3 size: 17 residues. Trimming pared 0 bases from V and 0 bases from J, leaving 14 bases between. The germline CDR1 and CDR2 sequences are LGHDT and YNNKEL (reference sequence).

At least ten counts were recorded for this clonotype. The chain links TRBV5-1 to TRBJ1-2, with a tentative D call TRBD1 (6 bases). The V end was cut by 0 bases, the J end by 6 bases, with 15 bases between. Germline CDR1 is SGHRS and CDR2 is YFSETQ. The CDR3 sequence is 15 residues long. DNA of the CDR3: TGCGCCAGCAGCTTGGCGGTCGGGGGCCGGGATGGCTACACCTTC. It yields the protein CASSLAVGGRDGYTF.

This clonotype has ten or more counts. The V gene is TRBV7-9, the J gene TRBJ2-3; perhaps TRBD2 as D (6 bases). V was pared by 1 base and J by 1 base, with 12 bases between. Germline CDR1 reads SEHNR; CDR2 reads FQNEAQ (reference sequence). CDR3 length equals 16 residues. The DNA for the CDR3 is TGTGCCAGCAGCTTAGTGCGGGGAGGTCGCACAGATACGCAGTATTTT. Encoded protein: CASSLVRGGRTDTQYF.

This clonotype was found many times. CDR3 DNA: TGTGCCAGCAGCTACGGACAGGGGGCGCAAGAGACCCAGTACTTC. Encoded protein: CASSYGQGAQETQYF. The chain carries TRBV7-2 and TRBJ2-5; TRBD1 agrees at 11 bases. Germline-derived CDR1 and CDR2 are SGHTA and FQGNSA. The ends lost 4 bases at V and 2 bases at J; junction bases unmatched: 3. This CDR3 region has 15 residues.

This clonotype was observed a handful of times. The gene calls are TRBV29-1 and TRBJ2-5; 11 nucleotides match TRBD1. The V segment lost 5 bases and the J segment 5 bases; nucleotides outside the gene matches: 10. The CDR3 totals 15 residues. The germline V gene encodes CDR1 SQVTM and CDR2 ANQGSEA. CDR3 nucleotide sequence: TGCAGCGTTATCGGACAGGGGGCGCGATCGGAGACCCAGTACTTC. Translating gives CSVIGQGARSETQYF.

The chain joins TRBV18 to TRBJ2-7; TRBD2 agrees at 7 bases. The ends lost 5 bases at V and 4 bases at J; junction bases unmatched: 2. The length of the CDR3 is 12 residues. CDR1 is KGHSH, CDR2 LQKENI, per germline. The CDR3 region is CASSSGGYEQYF. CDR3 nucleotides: TGTGCCAGCTCATCGGGGGGTTACGAGCAGTACTTC.